This T cell receptor (beta chain) was documented in a study of cytomegalovirus exposure and HLA in healthy donors. Regarding the study as a whole: Earlier analysis looked at TCR beta V segments, and most were productive about 90% or about 30% of the time. A link between a missense DCLRE1C variant and TCR beta V- and J-gene trimming emerged from a later analysis.

On this clone: What it binds is unknown.

The V end lost 0 bases, the J end lost 6 bases, and 12 bases lay between the germline ends. Germline CDR1 MRHNA, CDR2 SNTAGT. The CDR3 sequence is 15 residues long. Researchers ran the PCR with 60 Vbeta and 13 Jbeta primers. TCRdb keeps only in-frame clones here, not all; method: immunoSEQ multiplex PCR. The table shows about 280,000 clones, with roughly 90% occurring only once. The sample was PBMCs. The source is a woman younger than 30 in good health and CMV-seronegative. V is TRBV6-4 and J is TRBJ2-1, with D uncertain. CDR3 residues: CASSDSTSEPNEQFF. CDR3 nucleotides: TGTGCCAGCAGTGACTCGACATCGGAACCCAATGAGCAGTTCTTC.